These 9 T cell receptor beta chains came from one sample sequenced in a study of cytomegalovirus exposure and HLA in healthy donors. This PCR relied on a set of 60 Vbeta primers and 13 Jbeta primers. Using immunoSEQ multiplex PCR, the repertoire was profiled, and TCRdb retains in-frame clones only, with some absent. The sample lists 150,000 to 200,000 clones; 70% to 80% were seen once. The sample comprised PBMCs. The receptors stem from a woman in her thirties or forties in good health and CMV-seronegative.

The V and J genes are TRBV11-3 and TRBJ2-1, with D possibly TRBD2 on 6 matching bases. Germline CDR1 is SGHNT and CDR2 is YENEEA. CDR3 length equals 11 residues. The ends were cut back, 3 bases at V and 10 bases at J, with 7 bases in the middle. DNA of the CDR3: TGTGCCAGCAGCTTTGGGAGGGAGCAGTTCTTC. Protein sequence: CASSFGREQFF.

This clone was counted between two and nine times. CDR3 residues: CASSQQQVDRPQHF. CDR3 sequence (DNA): TGCGCCAGCAGCCAACAACAGGTGGATCGGCCCCAGCATTTT. This chain uses TRBV4-1 with TRBJ1-5, with D tentatively TRBD1 (5 bases). Trimming left V 2 bases short and J 9 bases short, with 14 bases between. This CDR3 contains 14 residues. CDR1 and CDR2 from the germline V gene are MGHRA and YSYEKL.

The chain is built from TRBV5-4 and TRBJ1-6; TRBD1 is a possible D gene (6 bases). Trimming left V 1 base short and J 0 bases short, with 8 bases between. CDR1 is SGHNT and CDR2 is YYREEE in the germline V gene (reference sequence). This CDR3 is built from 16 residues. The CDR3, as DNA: TGTGCCAGCAGCTTGACAGGGAGCTCCTATAATTCACCCCTCCACTTT. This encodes CASSLTGSSYNSPLHF.

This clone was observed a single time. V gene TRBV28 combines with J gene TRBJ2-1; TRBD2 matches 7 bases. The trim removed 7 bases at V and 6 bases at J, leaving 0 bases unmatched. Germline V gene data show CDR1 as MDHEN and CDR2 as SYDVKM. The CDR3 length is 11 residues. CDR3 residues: CASTGGNEQFF. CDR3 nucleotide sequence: TGTGCCAGCACGGGGGGCAATGAGCAGTTCTTC.

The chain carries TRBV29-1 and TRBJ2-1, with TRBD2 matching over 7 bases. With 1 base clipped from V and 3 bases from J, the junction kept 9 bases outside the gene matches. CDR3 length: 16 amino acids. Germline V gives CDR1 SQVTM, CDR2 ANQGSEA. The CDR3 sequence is CSVEGEASGSYNEQFF. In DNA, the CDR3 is TGCAGCGTTGAAGGTGAGGCTAGCGGAAGCTACAATGAGCAGTTCTTC.

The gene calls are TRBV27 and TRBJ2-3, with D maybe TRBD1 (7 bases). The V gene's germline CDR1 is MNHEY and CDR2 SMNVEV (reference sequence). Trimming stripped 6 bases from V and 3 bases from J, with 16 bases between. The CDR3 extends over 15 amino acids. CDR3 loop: CASSGDREVTDTQYF. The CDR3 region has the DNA TGTGCCAGCAGCGGAGACAGGGAGGTTACAGATACGCAGTATTTT.

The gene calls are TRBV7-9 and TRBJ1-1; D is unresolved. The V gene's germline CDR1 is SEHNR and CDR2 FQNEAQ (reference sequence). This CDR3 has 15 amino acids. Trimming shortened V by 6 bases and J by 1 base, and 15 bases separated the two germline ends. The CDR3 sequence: CASSPDGRANTEAFF. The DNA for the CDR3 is TGTGCCAGCAGTCCTGACGGGAGAGCGAACACTGAAGCTTTCTTT.

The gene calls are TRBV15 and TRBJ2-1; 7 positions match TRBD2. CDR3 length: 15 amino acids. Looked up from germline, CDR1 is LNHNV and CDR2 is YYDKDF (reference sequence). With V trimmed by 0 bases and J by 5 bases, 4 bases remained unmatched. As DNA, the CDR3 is TGTGCCACCAGCAGAGATCCTAGCGGAAACAATGAGCAGTTCTTC. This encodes CATSRDPSGNNEQFF.

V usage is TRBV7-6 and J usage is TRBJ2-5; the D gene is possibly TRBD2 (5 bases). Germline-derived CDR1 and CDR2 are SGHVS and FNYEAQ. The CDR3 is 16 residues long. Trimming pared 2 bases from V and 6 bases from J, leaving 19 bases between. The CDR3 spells CASSLFSLTGSKTQYF. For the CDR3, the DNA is TGTGCCAGCAGCTTATTTTCCCTTACGGGATCGAAGACCCAGTACTTC.